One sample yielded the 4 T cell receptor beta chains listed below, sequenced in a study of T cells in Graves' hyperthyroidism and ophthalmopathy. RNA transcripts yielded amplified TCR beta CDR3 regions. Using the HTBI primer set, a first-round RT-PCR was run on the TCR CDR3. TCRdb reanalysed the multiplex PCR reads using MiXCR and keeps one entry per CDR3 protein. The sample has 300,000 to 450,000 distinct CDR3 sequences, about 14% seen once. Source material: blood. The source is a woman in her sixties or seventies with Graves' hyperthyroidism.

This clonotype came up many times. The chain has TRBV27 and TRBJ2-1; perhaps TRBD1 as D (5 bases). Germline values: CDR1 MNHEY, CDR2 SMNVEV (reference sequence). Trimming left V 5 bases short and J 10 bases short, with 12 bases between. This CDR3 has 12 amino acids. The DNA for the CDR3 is TGTGCCAGCAGTGGGGCAGGCGCCGAGCAGTTCTTC. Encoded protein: CASSGAGAEQFF.

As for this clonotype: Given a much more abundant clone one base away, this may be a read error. The CDR3 DNA sequence: TGTACCATCATGAATGCGGCGAACACCGGGGAGCTGTTTTTT. It translates to CTIMNAANTGELFF. The rearrangement links TRBV7-9 to TRBJ2-2; no definite D call. CDR1 SEHNR and CDR2 FQNEAQ come from the germline V gene (reference sequence). The CDR3 totals 14 residues.

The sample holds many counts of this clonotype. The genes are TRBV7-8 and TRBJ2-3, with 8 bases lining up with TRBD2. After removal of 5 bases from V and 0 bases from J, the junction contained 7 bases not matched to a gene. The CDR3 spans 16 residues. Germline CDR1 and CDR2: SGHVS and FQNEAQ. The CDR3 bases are TGTGCCAGCAGCATCCGACTAGCGAGTAGCACAGATACGCAGTATTTT. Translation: CASSIRLASSTDTQYF.

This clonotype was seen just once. The CDR3 DNA reads as TGTGCCAGCAGCTTTAGGCGGGGGGCCCATGAGCAGTTCTTC. Amino acid sequence: CASSFRRGAHEQFF. This chain connects TRBV7-2 to TRBJ2-1; 8 positions match TRBD2. V was pared by 3 bases and J by 8 bases, with 6 bases of the junction left unmatched. Germline CDR1 and CDR2: SGHTA and FQGNSA. The CDR3 covers 14 residues.